These T cell receptor beta chains were read from a single sample in a study of T cell repertoires in cytomegalovirus infection. TCRdb used MiXCR to reprocess the reads, holding one entry per CDR3 protein. Of approximately 140,000 distinct CDR3 sequences listed, 20% to 30% were seen once; the top ten hold roughly 35%. Their antigens are not known. The material sequenced was PBMCs, sequenced either directly or after in vitro stimulation (not recorded which). These receptors were collected from a human donor in good health (CMV status not recorded). Some clones in this sample may be carry-over from other donors' samples. CDR3s include the opening cysteine and the closing phenylalanine or tryptophan. The D gene is left open where the match is weak. A row's size may be missing; if present it is once, few, many or a size class.

d_gene | j_gene | v_gene | abundance | CDR3nt | CDR3aa
- | TRBJ2-1 | TRBV2 | few | TGTGCCAGCAGTGAATATTACTCGTACAATGAGCAGTTCTTC | CASSEYYSYNEQFF
- | TRBJ1-2 | TRBV7-8 | many | TGTGCCAGCAGCCCCCCTGGGACTGCCCTGGGCTACACCTTC | CASSPPGTALGYTF
TRBD2 | TRBJ2-7 | TRBV13 | - | TGTGCCAGCAGCTTCTCCGGGACTAGCAGTATTTACGAGCAGTACTTC | CASSFSGTSSIYEQYF
- | TRBJ2-3 | TRBV27 | - | TGTGCCAGCAACTCCGGGGTCCGGGGGCTGACAGATACGCAGTATTTT | CASNSGVRGLTDTQYF
- | TRBJ1-2 | TRBV12-3/TRBV12-4 | - | TGTGCCAGCAGTTTCCCGACAGGCCTAAGCTATGGCTACACCTTC | CASSFPTGLSYGYTF
TRBD1 | TRBJ2-3 | TRBV11-2 | - | TGTGCCAGCAGCCACCGAGGGACAGCACATACTAGCACAGATACGCAGTATTTT | CASSHRGTAHTSTDTQYF
- | TRBJ2-5 | TRBV15 | - | TGTGCCACCAGCAATCAATTGGGATATGGAGAGACCCAGTACTTC | CATSNQLGYGETQYF
TRBD2 | TRBJ2-1 | TRBV11-2 | - | TGTGCCAGCTCCCCGTGGGGGACTACCCGACGGGAGCAGTTCTTC | CASSPWGTTRREQFF
- | TRBJ1-1 | TRBV9 | - | TGTGCCAGCAGCGTAGAAGGAGCCCGTGAAGCTTTCTTT | CASSVEGAREAFF
- | TRBJ2-2 | TRBV19 | - | TGTGCCAGTAAACGGGAGCGGCTGAACACCGGGGAGCTGTTTTTT | CASKRERLNTGELFF
TRBD2 | TRBJ2-3 | TRBV25-1 | few | TGTGCCAGCAGTGCGGCTAGCGGGAGTAAGTCCGATACGCAGTATTTT | CASSAASGSKSDTQYF
- | TRBJ2-5 | TRBV3-1 | - | TGTGCCGGCCAGAAAACGGGAGCAGAGACCCAGTACTTC | CAGQKTGAETQYF
- | TRBJ1-5 | TRBV12-3/TRBV12-4 | many | TGTGCCAGCAGCTTAAACAGCAATCAGCCCCAGCATTTT | CASSLNSNQPQHF
- | TRBJ2-3 | TRBV6-6 | many | TGTGCCAGCAGTTACAGTTCGGTCGATTGGGACTCTCTCACAGATACGCAGTATTTT | CASSYSSVDWDSLTDTQYF
TRBD2 | TRBJ2-7 | TRBV20-1 | - | TGCAGTGCGCTTACTAGCGGGAGCCCGCGGTACGAGCAGTACTTC | CSALTSGSPRYEQYF
- | TRBJ2-3 | TRBV27 | - | TGTGCCAGCAGTTTGTGGTTCCCTAGCACAGATACGCAGTATTTT | CASSLWFPSTDTQYF
- | TRBJ1-2 | TRBV6-2/TRBV6-3 | - | TGTGCCTCTGGACAGAGCTATGGCTACACCTTC | CASGQSYGYTF
- | TRBJ2-3 | TRBV18 | few | TGTGCCAGCTCCCGGGCCGAGGCCCGGCCAGATACGCAGTATTTT | CASSRAEARPDTQYF
- | TRBJ2-7 | TRBV7-2 | many | TGTGCCAGCAGCCCACAAGGGATGCGCGCCTCCTACGAGCAGTACTTC | CASSPQGMRASYEQYF
- | TRBJ2-7 | TRBV7-9 | many | TGTGCCAGCAGCTTAGTAACAGGGACCAACGAGCAGTACTTC | CASSLVTGTNEQYF
- | TRBJ2-1 | TRBV28 | - | TGTGCCAGCAGTTTCCCCGGGAACTACAATGAGCAGTTCTTC | CASSFPGNYNEQFF
- | TRBJ2-1 | TRBV7-8 | - | TGTGCCAGCAGCTTGCGGGTCCTCAATGAGCAGTTCTTC | CASSLRVLNEQFF
- | TRBJ1-6 | TRBV7-2 | - | TGTGCCAGCAGCCATCAAGATAGTTATTCACCCCTCCACTTT | CASSHQDSYSPLHF
- | TRBJ1-1 | TRBV27 | medium-sized | TGTGCCAGCAGTTTAGCGGTTGGCACTGAAGCTTTCTTT | CASSLAVGTEAFF
- | TRBJ1-3 | TRBV28 | - | TGTGCCAGCAGCCCTCAGGAAGCTGGAAACACCATATATTTT | CASSPQEAGNTIYF
- | TRBJ2-2 | TRBV6-2/TRBV6-3 | few | TGTGCCAGCAGTTACTCGAAAGCTGATATGAACACCGGGGAGCTGTTTTTT | CASSYSKADMNTGELFF
- | TRBJ2-2 | TRBV20-1 | few | TGCAGTGCTACAGACAGAACCGGGGAGCTGTTTTTT | CSATDRTGELFF
TRBD1 | TRBJ1-6 | TRBV7-2 | few | TGTGCCAGCAGCTTAGAGGGGGCGATGGGCTCCTATAATTCACCCCTCCACTTT | CASSLEGAMGSYNSPLHF
- | TRBJ1-2 | TRBV12-3/TRBV12-4 | many | TGTGCCAGCAGTTTATTCGGGGGATCTGGCTACACCTTC | CASSLFGGSGYTF
TRBD2 | TRBJ2-3 | TRBV11-2 | - | TGTGCCAGCAGCTCACACCAACTAGCGGGAGGGCCCCCAGATACGCAGTATTTT | CASSSHQLAGGPPDTQYF
- | TRBJ2-5 | TRBV15 | few | TGTGCCACCAGCAGCTCTAGCCAGACCCAGTACTTC | CATSSSSQTQYF
TRBD1 | TRBJ2-1 | TRBV6-5 | - | TGTGCCAGCAGTTATCTACAGGGGGCCTCGACAAAGCGGGCTGAGCAGTTCTTC | CASSYLQGASTKRAEQFF
TRBD2 | TRBJ2-1 | TRBV9 | few | TGTGCCAGCAGCGTAGAAGCGGGAGCCTACAATGAGCAGTTCTTC | CASSVEAGAYNEQFF
TRBD2 | TRBJ2-7 | TRBV7-2 | many | TGTGCCAGCAGCTTAGCGCCCGGGAGGGAACAATACGAGCAGTACTTC | CASSLAPGREQYEQYF
TRBD2 | TRBJ2-5 | TRBV6-6 | many | TGTGCCAGCAGTTACCCCCGTACCGGGGGGGGGTTCCAAGAGACCCAGTACTTC | CASSYPRTGGGFQETQYF
TRBD1 | TRBJ2-1 | TRBV24-1 | few | TGTGCCACCAGTGATCCCCCCGGGACAGGGTTCAACAATGAGCAGTTCTTC | CATSDPPGTGFNNEQFF
- | TRBJ1-1 | TRBV12-3/TRBV12-4 | many | TGTGCCAGCAGTTACCAGAAGTCCACTGAAGCTTTCTTT | CASSYQKSTEAFF
- | TRBJ1-5 | TRBV27 | few | TGTGCCAGCAGTCATCTACAGGGTGGGCAGCCCCAGCATTTT | CASSHLQGGQPQHF